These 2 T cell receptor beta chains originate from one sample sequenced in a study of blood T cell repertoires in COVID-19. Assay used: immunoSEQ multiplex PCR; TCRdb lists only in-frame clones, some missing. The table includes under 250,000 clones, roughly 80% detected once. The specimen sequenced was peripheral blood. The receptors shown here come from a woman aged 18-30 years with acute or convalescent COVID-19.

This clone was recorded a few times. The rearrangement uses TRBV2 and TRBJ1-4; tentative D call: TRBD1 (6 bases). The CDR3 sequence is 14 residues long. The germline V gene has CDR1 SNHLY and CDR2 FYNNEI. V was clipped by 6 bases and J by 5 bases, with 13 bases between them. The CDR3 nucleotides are TGTGCCAGCAGGAGTAGGGGGGGGAATGAAAAACTGTTTTTT. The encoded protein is CASRSRGGNEKLFF.

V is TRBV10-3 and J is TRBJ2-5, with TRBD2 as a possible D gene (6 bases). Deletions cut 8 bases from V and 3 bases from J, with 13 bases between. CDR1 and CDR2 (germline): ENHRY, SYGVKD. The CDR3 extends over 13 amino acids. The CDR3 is CAIGRPGEETQYF. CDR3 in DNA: TGTGCCATCGGTCGGCCGGGGGAAGAGACCCAGTACTTC.